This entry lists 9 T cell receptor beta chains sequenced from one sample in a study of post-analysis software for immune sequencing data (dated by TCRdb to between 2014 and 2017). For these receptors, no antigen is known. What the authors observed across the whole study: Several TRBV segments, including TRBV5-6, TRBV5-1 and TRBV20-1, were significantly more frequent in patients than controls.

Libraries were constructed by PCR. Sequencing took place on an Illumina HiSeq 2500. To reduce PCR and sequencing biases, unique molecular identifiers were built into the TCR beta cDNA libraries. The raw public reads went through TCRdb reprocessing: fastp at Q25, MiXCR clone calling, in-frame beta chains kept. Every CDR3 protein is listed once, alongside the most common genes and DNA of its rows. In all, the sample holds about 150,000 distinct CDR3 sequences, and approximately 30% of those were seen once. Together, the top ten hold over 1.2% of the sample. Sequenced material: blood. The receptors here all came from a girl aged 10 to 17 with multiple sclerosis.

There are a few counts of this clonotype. Here the CDR3 reads CASSDEPNTEAFF. Written as DNA, the CDR3 is TGTGCCAGCAGTGATGAACCGAACACTGAAGCTTTCTTT. This rearrangement joins TRBV28 to TRBJ1-1; D is unclear. CDR3 size: 13 residues. Trimming cost V 5 bases and J 1 base, with 8 bases left between them. Germline lookup yields CDR1 MDHEN and CDR2 SYDVKM.

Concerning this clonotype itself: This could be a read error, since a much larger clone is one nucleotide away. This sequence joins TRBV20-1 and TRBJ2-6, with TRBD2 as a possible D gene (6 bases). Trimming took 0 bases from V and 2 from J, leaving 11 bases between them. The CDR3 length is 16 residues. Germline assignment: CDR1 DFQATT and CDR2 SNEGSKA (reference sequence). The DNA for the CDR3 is TGCAGTGCTAGAGATGACGGGGGTCCTGGGGCCAACGTCCTGACTTTC. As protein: CSARDDGGPGANVLTF.

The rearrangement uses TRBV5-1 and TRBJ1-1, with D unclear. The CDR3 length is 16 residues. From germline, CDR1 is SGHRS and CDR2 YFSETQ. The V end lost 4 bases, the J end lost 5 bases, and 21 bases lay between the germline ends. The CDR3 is CASSLGQSGTWTEAFF. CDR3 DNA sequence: TGCGCCAGCAGCCTCGGTCAGTCTGGCACTTGGACTGAAGCTTTCTTT.

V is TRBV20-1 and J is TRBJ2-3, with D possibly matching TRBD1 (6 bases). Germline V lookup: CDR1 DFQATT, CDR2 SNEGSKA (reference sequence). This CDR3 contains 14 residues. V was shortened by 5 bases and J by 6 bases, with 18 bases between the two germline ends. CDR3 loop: CSADGQRRLDTQYF. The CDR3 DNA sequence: TGCAGTGCTGACGGACAGAGGCGCCTGGATACGCAGTATTTT.

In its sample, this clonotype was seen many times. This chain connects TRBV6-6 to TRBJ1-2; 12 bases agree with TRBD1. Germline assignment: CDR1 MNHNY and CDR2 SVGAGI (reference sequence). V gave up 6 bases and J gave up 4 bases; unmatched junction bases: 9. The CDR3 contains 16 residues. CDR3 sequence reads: CASSAGDRGRIYGYTF. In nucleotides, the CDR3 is TGTGCCAGCAGCGCCGGGGACAGGGGGCGCATCTATGGCTACACCTTC.

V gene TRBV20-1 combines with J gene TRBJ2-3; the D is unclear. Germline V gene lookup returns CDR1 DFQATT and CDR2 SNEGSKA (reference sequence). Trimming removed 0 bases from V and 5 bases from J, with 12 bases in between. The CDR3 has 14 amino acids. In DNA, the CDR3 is TGCAGTGCTAGAGATCCGGGTCTCGGAGATACGCAGTATTTT. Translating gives CSARDPGLGDTQYF.

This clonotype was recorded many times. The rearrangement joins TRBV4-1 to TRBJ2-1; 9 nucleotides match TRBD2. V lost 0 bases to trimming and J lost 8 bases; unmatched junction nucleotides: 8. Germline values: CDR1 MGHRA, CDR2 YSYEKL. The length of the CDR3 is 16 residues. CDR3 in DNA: TGCGCCAGCAGCCAAGATCGGCGGGAGGGTTTCGATGAGCAGTTCTTC. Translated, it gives CASSQDRREGFDEQFF.

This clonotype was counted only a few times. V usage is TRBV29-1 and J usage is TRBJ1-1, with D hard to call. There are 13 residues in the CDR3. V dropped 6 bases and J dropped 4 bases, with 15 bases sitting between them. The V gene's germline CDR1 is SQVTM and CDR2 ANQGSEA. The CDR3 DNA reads TGCAGCGTGCCGCGGCCGGGTGCCACTGAAGCTTTCTTT. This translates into CSVPRPGATEAFF.

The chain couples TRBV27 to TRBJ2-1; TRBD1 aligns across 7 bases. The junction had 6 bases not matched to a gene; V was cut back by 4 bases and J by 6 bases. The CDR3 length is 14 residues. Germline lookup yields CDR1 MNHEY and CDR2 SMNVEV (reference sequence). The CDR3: CASSYRGPFNEQFF. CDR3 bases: TGTGCCAGCAGTTACAGGGGTCCCTTCAATGAGCAGTTCTTC.